This T cell receptor (beta chain) stems from a study of cytomegalovirus exposure and HLA in healthy donors. In the PCR, 60 Vbeta and 13 Jbeta primers were used. The data were produced by immunoSEQ multiplex PCR, yet TCRdb's version contains in-frame clones alone and is incomplete. The repertoire holds some 180,000 clones, with about 85% as singletons. Specimen: PBMCs. The receptor was isolated from a girl aged 10 to 17 in good health and CMV-seropositive.

The CDR3 DNA follows: TGTGCCAGCAGCTTTGGAGCGGGAGGGCCTGGAGAGACCCAGTACTTC. The encoded protein is CASSFGAGGPGETQYF. The chain joins TRBV5-8 to TRBJ2-5, with TRBD2 matching 10 bases. Germline values: CDR1 SGHTS, CDR2 YDEGEE. After removal of 2 bases from V and 4 bases from J, the junction contained 8 bases not matched to a gene. This CDR3 region has 16 residues.